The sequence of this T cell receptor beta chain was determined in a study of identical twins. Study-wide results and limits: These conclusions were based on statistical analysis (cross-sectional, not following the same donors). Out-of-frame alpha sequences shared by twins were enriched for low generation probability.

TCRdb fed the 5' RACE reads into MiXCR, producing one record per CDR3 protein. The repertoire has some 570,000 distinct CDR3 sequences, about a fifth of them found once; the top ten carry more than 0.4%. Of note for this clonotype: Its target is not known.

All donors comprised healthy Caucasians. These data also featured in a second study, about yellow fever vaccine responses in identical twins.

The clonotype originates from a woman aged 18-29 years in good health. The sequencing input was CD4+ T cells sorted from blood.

The CDR3 reads CASSPGAVQETQYF. The CDR3 DNA sequence: TGTGCCAGCTCACCGGGTGCGGTTCAGGAGACCCAGTACTTC. V gene TRBV18 combines with J gene TRBJ2-5; D is unclear. The CDR3 sequence is 14 residues long. The V end lost 3 bases, the J end lost 5 bases, and 13 bases lay between the germline ends. Germline V gene lookup returns CDR1 KGHSH and CDR2 LQKENI.